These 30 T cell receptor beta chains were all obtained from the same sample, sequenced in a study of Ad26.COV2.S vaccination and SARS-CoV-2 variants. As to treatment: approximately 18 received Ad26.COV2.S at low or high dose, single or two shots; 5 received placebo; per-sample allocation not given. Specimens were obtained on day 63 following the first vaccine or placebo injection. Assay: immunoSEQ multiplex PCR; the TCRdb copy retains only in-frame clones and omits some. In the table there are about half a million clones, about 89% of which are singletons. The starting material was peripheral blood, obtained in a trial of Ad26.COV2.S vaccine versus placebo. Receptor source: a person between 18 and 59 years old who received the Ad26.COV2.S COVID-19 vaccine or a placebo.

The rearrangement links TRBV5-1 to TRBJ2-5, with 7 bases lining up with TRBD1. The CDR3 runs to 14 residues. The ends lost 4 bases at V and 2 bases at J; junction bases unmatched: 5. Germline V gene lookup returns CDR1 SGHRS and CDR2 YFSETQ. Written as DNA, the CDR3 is TGCGCCAGCAGCGACAGGGTAGGACAAGAGACCCAGTACTTC. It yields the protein CASSDRVGQETQYF.

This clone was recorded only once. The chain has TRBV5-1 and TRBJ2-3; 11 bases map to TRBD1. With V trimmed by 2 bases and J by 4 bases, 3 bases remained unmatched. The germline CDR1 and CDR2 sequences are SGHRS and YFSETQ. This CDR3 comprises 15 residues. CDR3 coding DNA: TGCGCCAGCAGCTTTGGACAGGGGGCTTCAGATACGCAGTATTTT. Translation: CASSFGQGASDTQYF.

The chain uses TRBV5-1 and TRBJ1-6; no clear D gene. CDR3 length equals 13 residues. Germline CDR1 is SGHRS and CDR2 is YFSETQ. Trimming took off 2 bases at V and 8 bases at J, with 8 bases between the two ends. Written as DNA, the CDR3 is TGCGCCAGCAGCTTTAGAGTGGATTCACCCCTCCACTTT. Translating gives CASSFRVDSPLHF.

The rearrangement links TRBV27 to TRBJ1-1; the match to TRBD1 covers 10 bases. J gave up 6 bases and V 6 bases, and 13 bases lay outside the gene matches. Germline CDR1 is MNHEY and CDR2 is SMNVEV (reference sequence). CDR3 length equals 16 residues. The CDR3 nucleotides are TGTGCCAGCAGCCTGACAGGGGGCAACGGGTGGGCTGAAGCTTTCTTT. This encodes CASSLTGGNGWAEAFF.

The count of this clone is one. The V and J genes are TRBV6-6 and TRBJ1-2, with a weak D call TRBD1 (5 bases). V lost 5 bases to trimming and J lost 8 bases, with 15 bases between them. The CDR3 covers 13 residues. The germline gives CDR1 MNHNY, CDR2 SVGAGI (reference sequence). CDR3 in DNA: TGTGCCAGCAGTCCAGGGATAATTGGCGGCTACACCTTC. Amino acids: CASSPGIIGGYTF.

The CDR3 spells CSAPLQRELFF. The CDR3 coding sequence is TGCAGTGCCCCTTTACAGAGGGAACTGTTTTTT. J is TRBJ1-4 and V is TRBV20-1; D ambiguous. From germline, CDR1 is DFQATT and CDR2 SNEGSKA (reference sequence). The CDR3 covers 11 residues. The V gene lost 6 bases and the J gene lost 12 bases, with 14 bases spanning the gap.

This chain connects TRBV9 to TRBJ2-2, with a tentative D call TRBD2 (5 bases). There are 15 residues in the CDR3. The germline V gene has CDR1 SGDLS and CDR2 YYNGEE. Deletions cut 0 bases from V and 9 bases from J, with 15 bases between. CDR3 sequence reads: CASSVGSEGVRELFF. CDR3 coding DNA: TGTGCCAGCAGCGTAGGTAGCGAGGGTGTCCGGGAGCTGTTTTTT.

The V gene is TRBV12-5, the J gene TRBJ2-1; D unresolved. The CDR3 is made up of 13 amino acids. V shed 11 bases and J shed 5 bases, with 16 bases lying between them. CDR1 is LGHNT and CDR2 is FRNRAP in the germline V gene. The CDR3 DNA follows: TGTGCTTCTGCCGAAATCTTCCACAATGAGCAGTTCTTC. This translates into CASAEIFHNEQFF.

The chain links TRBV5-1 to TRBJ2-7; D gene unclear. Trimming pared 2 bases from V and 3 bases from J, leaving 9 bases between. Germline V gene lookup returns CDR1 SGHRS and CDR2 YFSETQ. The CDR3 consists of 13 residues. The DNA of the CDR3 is TGCGCCAGCAGCTTATCGGAAGGCTACGAGCAGTACTTC. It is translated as CASSLSEGYEQYF.

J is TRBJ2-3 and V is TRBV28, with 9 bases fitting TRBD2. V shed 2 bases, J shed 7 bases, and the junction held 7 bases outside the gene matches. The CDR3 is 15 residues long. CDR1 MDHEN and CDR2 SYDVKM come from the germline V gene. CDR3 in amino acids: CASSLSGRILNTQYF. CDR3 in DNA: TGTGCCAGCAGTTTAAGCGGGAGGATACTAAATACGCAGTATTTT.

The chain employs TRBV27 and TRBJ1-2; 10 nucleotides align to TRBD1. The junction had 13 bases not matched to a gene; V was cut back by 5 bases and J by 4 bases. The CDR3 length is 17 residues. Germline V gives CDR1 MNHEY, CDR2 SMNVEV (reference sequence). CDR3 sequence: CASSPQFRQGAIYGYTF. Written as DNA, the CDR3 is TGTGCCAGCAGTCCCCAATTTCGACAGGGGGCAATCTATGGCTACACCTTC.

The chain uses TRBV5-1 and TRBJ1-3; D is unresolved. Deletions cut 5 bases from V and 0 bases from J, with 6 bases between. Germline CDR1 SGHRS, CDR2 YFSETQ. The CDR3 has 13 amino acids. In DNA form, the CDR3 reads TGCGCCAGCAGAGTGAGCTCTGGAAACACCATATATTTT. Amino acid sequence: CASRVSSGNTIYF. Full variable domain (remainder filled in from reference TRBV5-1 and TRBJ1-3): KAGVTQTPRYLIKTRGQQVTLSCSPISGHRSVSWYQQTPGQGLQFLFEYFSETQRNKGNFPGRFSGRQFSNSRSEMNVSTLELGDSALYLCASRVSSGNTIYFGEGSWLTVV.

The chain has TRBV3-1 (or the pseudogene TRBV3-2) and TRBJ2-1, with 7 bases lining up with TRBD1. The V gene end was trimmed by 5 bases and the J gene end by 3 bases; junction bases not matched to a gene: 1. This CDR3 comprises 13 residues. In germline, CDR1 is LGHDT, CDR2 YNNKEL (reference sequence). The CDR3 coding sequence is TGTGCCAGCAGCACAGGGGACTACAATGAGCAGTTCTTC. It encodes CASSTGDYNEQFF.

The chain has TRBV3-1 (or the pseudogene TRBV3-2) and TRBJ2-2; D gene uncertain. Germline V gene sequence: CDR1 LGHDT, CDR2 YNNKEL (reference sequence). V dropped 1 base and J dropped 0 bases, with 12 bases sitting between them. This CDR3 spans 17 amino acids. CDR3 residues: CASSQVSRRSNTGELFF. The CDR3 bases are TGTGCCAGCAGCCAAGTTTCGCGGAGATCGAACACCGGGGAGCTGTTTTTT.

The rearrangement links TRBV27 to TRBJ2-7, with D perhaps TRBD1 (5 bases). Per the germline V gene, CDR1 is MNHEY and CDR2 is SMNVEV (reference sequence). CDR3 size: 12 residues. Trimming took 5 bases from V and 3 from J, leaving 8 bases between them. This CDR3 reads CASSQGSYEQYF. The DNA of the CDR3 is TGTGCCAGCAGTCAGGGAAGCTACGAGCAGTACTTC.

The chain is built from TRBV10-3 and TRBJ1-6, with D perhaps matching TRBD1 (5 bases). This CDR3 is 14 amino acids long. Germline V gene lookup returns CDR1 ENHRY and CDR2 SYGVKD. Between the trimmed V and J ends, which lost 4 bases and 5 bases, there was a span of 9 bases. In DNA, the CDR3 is TGTGCCATCAGTGGGGGGGACCATAATTCACCCCTCCACTTT. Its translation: CAISGGDHNSPLHF.

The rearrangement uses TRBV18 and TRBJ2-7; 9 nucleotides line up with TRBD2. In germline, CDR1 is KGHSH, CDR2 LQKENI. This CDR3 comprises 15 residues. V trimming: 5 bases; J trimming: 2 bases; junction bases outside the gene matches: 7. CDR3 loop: CASSKISGRPYEQYF. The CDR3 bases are TGTGCCAGCTCAAAGATTAGCGGGAGACCCTACGAGCAGTACTTC.

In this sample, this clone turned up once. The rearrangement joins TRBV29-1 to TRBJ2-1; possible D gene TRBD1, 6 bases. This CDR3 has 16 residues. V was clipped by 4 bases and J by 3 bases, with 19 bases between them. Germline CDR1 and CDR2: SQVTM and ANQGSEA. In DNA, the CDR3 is TGCAGCGTTGCCCGCGACGGACAGCTGATCTACAATGAGCAGTTCTTC. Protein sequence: CSVARDGQLIYNEQFF.

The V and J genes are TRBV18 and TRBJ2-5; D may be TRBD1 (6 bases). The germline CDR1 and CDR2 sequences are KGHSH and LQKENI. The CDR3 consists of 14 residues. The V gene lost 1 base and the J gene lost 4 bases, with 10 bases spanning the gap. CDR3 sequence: CASSPRDMGETQYF. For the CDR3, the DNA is TGTGCCAGCTCACCACGGGACATGGGAGAGACCCAGTACTTC.

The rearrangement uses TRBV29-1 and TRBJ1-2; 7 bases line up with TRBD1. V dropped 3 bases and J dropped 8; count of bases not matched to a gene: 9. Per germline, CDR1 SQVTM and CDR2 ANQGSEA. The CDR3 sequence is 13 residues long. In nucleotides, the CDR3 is TGCAGCGTTGACGACGACAGGGAGGGCGGCTACACCTTC. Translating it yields CSVDDDREGGYTF.

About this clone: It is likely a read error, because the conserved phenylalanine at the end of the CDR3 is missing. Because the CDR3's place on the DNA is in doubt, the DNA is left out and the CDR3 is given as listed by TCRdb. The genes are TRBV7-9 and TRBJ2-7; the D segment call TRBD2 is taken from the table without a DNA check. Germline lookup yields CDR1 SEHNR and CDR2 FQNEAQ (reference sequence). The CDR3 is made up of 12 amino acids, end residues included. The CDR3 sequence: CASSFLGRGLRY.

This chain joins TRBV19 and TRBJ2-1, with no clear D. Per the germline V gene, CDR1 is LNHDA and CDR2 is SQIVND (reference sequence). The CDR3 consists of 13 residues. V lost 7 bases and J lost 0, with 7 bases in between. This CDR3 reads CASKASSYNEQFF. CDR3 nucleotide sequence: TGTGCCAGTAAGGCGAGCTCCTACAATGAGCAGTTCTTC.

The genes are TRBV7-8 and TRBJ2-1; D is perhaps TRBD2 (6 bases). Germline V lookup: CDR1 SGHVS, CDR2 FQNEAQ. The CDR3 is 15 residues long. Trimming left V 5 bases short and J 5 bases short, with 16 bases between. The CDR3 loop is CASSLGLEINNEQFF. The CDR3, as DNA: TGTGCCAGCAGCCTGGGACTGGAGATAAACAATGAGCAGTTCTTC.

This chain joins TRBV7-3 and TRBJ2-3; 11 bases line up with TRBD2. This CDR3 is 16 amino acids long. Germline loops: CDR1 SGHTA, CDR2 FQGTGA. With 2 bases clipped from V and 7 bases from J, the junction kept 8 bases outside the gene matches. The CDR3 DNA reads TGTGCCAGCAGCTTAGAGGTAGCGGGGGGGCGAAATACGCAGTATTTT. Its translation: CASSLEVAGGRNTQYF.

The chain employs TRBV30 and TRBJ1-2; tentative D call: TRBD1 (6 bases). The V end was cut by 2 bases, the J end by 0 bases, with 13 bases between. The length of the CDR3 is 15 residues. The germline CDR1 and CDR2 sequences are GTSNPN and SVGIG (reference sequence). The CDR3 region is CAWSTRRGANYGYTF. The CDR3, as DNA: TGTGCCTGGAGTACGCGCAGGGGAGCTAACTATGGCTACACCTTC.

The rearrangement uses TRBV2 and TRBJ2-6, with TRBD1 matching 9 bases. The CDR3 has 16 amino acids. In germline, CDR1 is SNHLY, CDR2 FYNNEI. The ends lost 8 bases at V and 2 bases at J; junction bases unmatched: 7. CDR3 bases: TGTGCCAGCCTCGGGGACAGGGAGACTGGGGCCAACGTCCTGACTTTC. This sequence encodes CASLGDRETGANVLTF.

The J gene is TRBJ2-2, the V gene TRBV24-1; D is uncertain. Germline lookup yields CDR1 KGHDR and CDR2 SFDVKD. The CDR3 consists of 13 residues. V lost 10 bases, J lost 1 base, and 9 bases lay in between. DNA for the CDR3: TGTGCCACTCAGGATCTGAACACCGGGGAGCTGTTTTTT. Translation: CATQDLNTGELFF.

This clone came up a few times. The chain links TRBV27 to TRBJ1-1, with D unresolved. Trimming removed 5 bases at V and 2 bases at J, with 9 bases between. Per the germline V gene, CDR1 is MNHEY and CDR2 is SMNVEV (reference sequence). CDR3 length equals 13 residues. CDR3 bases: TGTGCCAGCAGTCCGAACTTCAACACTGAAGCTTTCTTT. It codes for CASSPNFNTEAFF.

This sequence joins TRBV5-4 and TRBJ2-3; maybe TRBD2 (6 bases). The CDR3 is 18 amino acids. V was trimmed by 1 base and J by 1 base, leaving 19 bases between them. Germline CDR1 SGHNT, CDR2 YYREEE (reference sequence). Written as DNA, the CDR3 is TGTGCCAGCAGCTTGAATGCGGGACCTAACCATCGCACAGATACGCAGTATTTT. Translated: CASSLNAGPNHRTDTQYF.

CDR3 nucleotide sequence: TGTGCCAGCAGTTACATATCGGGGTTAGGGAATGAGCAGTTCTTC. It encodes CASSYISGLGNEQFF. The chain is built from TRBV6-2 or TRBV6-3 and TRBJ2-1, with D possibly TRBD2 on 5 matching bases. The CDR3 runs 15 residues. V dropped 2 bases and J dropped 7 bases, with 15 bases sitting between them. Germline lookup yields CDR1 MNHEY and CDR2 SVGEGT.